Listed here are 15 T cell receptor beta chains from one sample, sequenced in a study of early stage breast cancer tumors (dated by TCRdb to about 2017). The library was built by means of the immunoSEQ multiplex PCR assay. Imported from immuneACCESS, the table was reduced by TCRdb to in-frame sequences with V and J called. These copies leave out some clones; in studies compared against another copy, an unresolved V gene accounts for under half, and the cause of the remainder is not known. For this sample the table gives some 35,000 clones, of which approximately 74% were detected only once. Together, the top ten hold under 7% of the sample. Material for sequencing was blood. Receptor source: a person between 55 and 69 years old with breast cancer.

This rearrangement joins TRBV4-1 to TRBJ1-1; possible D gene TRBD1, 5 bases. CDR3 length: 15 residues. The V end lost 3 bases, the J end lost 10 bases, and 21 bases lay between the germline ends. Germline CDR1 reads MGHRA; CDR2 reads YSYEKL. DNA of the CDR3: TGCGCCAGCAGCCATACAGCAGAGGGGTTGAATCGAGCTTTCTTT. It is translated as CASSHTAEGLNRAFF.

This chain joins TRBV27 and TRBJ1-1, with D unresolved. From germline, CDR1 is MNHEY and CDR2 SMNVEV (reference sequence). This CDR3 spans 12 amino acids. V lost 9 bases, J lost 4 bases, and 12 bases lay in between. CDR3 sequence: CASFSVITEAFF. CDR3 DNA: TGTGCCAGTTTTTCGGTTATCACTGAAGCTTTCTTT.

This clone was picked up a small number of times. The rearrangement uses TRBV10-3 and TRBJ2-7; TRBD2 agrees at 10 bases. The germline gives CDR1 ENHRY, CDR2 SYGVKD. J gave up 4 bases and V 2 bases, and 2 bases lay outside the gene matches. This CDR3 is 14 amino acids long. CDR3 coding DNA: TGTGCCATCAGTGAGACTAGCGGGGCATACGAGCAGTACTTC. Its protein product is CAISETSGAYEQYF.

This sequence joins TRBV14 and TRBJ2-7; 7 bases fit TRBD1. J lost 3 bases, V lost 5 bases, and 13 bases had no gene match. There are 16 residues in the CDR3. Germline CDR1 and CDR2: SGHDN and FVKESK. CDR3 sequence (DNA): TGTGCCAGCAGCTATTCGGCGACAGGGAGTTTCTACGAGCAGTACTTC. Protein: CASSYSATGSFYEQYF. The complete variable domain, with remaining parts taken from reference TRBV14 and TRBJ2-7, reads EAGVTQFPSHSVIEKGQTVTLRCDPISGHDNLYWYRRVMGKEIKFLLHFVKESKQDESGMPNNRFLAERTGGTYSTLKVQPAELEDSGVYFCASSYSATGSFYEQYFGPGTRLTVT.

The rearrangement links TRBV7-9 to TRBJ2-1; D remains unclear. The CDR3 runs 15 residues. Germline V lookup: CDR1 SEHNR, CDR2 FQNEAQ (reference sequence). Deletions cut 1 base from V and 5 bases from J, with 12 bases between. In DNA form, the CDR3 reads TGTGCCAGCAGCTTAGTTAGGCGGACCAACAATGAGCAGTTCTTC. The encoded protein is CASSLVRRTNNEQFF.

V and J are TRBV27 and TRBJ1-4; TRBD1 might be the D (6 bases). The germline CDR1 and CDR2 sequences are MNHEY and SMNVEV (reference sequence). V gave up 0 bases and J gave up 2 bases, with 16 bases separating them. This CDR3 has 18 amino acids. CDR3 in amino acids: CASSLSPLTGYTNEKLFF. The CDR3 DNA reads TGTGCCAGCAGTTTATCCCCTCTTACAGGGTACACTAATGAAAAACTGTTTTTT.

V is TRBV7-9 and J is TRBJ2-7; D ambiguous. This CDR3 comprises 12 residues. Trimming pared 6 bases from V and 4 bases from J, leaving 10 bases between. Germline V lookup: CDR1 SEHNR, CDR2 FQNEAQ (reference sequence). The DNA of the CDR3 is TGTGCCAGCAGTTCAACCTTTTACGAGCAGTACTTC. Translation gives CASSSTFYEQYF.

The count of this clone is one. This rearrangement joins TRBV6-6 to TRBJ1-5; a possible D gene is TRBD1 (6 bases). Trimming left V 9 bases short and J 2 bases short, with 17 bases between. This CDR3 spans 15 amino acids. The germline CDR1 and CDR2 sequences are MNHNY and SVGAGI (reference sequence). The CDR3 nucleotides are TGTGCCAGTAACAGGGTAGTGTCGGGCAATCAGCCCCAGCATTTT. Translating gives CASNRVVSGNQPQHF.

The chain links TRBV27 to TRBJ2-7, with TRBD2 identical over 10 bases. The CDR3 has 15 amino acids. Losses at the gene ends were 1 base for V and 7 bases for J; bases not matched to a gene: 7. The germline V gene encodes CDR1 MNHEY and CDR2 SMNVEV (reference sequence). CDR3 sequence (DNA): TGTGCCAGCAGTTTATGGGGAGCGGGAGGGGGTGAGCAGTACTTC. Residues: CASSLWGAGGGEQYF.

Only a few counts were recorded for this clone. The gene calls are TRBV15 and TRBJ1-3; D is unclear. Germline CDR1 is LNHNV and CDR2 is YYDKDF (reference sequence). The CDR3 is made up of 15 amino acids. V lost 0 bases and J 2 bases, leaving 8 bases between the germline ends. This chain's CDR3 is CATSRDRAAGNTIYF. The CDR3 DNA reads TGTGCCACCAGCAGAGATAGGGCAGCTGGAAACACCATATATTTT.

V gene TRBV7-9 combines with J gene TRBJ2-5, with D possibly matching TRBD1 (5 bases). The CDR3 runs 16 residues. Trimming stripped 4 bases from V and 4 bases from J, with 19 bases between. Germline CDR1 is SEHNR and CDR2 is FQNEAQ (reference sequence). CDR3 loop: CASSSQGVAARETQYF. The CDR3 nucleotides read TGTGCCAGCAGCTCCCAAGGGGTAGCCGCAAGAGAGACCCAGTACTTC. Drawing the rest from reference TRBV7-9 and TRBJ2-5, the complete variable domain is DTGVSQNPRHKITKRGQNVTFRCDPISEHNRLYWYRQTLGQGPEFLTYFQNEAQLEKSRLLSDRFSAERPKGSFSTLEIQRTEQGDSAMYLCASSSQGVAARETQYFGPGTRLLVL.

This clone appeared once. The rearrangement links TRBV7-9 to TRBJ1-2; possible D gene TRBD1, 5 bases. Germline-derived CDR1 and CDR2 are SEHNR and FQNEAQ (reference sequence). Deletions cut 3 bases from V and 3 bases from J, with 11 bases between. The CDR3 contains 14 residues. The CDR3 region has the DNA TGTGCCAGCAGCTTTGACAGTATACACTATGGCTACACCTTC. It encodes CASSFDSIHYGYTF.

DNA of the CDR3: TGTGCTAGTGGTTTGGACGCATTTGGGCAAACTTTTTACGAGCAGTACTTC. As protein: CASGLDAFGQTFYEQYF. The rearrangement joins TRBV12-5 to TRBJ2-7; the D is unclear. CDR3 length: 17 residues. CDR1 and CDR2 (germline): LGHNT, FRNRAP. With 1 base removed from V and 4 bases from J, the gap between germline ends came to 20 bases.

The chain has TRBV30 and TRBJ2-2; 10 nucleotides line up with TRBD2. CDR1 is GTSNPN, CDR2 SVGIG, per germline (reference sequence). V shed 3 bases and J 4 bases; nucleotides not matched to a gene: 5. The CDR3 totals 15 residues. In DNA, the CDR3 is TGTGCCTGGAGGCAGCGGGGGGGCCCCACCGGGGAGCTGTTTTTT. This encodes CAWRQRGGPTGELFF.

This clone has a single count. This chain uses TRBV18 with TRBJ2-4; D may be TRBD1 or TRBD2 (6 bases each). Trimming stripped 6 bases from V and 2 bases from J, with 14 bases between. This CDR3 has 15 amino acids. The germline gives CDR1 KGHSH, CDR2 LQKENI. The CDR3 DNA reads TGTGCCAGCTCCCGGGGGCGCATACCCAAAAACATTCAGTACTTC. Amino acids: CASSRGRIPKNIQYF.